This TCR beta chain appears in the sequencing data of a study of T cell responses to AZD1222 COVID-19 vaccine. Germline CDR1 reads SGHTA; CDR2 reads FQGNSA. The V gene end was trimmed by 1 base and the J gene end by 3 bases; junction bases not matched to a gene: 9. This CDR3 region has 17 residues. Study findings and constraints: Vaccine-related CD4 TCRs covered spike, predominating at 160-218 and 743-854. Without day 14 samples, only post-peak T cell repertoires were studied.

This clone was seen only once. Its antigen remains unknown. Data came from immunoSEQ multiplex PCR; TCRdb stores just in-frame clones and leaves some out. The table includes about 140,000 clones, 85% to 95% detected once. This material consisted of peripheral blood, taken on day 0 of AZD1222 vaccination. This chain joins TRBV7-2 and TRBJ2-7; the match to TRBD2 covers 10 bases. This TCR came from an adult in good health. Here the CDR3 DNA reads TGTGCCAGCAGCTTAGAGCGGTCTAGCGGGGGCTTCTACGAGCAGTACTTC. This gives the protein CASSLERSSGGFYEQYF.